Sequencing of this T cell receptor (beta chain) was carried out in a study of OX40 agonist ivuxolimab in advanced cancers. Across the study: The study reported partial responses in three patients: one hepatocellular carcinoma, two cutaneous melanoma. Study-wide points: CD4+ T cells averaged fewer expanded clones than CD8+ T cells. The study observed clonal expansion of CD4+ and CD8+ blood T cells by week 6 at 0.1 to 3.0 mg/kg.

This table comes from immunoSEQ multiplex PCR, and its TCRdb copy is limited to in-frame clones, with some not included. The sample lists about 68,000 clones; 90% to 95% were seen once. This clone was detected once. As yet, its antigen is unknown. The material was CD4+ or CD8+ T cells sorted from blood, obtained in a trial of the OX40 agonist ivuxolimab. The sequence came from an adult with an advanced solid tumor such as melanoma, head and neck, liver or kidney cancer.

CDR3 sequence: CASISYGVSSTDGYTF. CDR3 coding DNA: TGTGCCAGTATTTCCTACGGGGTTTCCTCTACAGATGGCTACACCTTC. The V gene is TRBV19, the J gene TRBJ1-2; D remains unclear. Trimming removed 7 bases at V and 6 bases at J, with 24 bases between. The CDR3 has 16 amino acids. The V gene's germline CDR1 is LNHDA and CDR2 SQIVND (reference sequence). The whole variable domain, filled in from reference TRBV19 and TRBJ1-2, reads DGGITQSPKYLFRKEGQNVTLSCEQNLNHDAMYWYRQDPGQGLRLIYYSQIVNDFQKGDIAEGYSVSREKKESFPLTVTSAQKNPTAFYLCASISYGVSSTDGYTFGSGTRLTVV.